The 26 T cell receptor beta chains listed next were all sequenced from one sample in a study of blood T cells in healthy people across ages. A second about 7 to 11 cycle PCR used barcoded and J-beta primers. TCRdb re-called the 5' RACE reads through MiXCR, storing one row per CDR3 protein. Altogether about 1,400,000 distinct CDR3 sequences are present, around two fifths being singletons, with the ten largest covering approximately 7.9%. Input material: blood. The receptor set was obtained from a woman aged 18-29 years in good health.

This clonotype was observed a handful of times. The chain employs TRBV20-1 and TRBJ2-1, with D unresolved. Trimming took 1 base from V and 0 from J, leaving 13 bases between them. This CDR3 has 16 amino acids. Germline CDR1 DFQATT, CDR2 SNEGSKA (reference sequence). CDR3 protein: CSARGLGWSSYNEQFF. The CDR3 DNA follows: TGCAGTGCTAGAGGATTGGGGTGGAGCTCCTACAATGAGCAGTTCTTC.

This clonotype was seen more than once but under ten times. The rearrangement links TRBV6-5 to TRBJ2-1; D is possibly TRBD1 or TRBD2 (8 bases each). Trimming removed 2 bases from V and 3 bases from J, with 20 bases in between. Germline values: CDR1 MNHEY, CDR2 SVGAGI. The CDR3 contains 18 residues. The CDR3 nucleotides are TGTGCCAGCAGTTACCGGGCGGGGGGACAGGAGTTCTACAATGAGCAGTTCTTC. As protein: CASSYRAGGQEFYNEQFF.

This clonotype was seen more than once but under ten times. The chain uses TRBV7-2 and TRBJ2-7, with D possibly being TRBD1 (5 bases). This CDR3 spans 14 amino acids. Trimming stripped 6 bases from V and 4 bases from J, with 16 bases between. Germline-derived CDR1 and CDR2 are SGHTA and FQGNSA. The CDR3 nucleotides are TGTGCCAGCAGGTCCCCAGGGTGGCGGTACGAGCAGTACTTC. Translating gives CASRSPGWRYEQYF.

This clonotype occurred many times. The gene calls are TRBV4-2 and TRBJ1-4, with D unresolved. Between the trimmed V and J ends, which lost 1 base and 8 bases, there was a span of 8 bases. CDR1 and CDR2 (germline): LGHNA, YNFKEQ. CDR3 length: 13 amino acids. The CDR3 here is CASSQVGEEKLFF. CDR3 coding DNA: TGTGCCAGCAGCCAAGTTGGGGAAGAAAAACTGTTTTTT.

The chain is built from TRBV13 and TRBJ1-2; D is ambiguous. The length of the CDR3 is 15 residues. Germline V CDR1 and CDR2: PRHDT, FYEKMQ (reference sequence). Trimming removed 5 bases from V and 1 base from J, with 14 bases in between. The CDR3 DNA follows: TGTGCCAGCAGCCCCGAAAGGAGCAATAACTATGGCTACACCTTC. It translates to CASSPERSNNYGYTF.

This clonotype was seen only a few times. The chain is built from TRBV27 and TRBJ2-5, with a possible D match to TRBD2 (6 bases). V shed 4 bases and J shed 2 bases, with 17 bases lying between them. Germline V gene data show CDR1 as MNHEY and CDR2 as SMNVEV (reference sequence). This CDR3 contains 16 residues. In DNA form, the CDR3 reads TGTGCCAGCAGTTCCACCCCGGGACTGCAGCAAGAGACCCAGTACTTC. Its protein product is CASSSTPGLQQETQYF.

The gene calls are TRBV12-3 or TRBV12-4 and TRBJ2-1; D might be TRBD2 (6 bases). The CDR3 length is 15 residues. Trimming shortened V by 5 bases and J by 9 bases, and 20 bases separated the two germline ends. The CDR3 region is CASSTAGGPITEQFF. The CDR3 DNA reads TGTGCCAGCAGTACCGCCGGAGGGCCAATAACTGAGCAGTTCTTC.

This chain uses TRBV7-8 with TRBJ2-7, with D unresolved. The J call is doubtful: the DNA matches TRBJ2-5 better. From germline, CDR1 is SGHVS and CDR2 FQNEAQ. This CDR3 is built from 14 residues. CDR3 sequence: CASSSRGPKETQYF. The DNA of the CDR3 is TGTGCCAGCAGCTCCCGTGGACCTAAAGAGACCCAGTACTTC.

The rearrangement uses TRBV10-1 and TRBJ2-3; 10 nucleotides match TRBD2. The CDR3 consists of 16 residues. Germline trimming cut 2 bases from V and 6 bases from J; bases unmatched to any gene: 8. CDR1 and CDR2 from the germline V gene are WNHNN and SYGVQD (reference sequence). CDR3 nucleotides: TGCGCCAGCAGTGAGGGGCCAGCGGGGGGGCTGGATACGCAGTATTTT. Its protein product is CASSEGPAGGLDTQYF.

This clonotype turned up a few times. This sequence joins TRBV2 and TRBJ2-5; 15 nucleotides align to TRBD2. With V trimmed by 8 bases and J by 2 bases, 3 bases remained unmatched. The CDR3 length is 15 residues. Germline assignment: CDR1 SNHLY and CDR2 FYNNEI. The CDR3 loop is CASLGLAGGQETQYF. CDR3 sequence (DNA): TGTGCCAGCCTCGGACTAGCGGGAGGGCAAGAGACCCAGTACTTC.

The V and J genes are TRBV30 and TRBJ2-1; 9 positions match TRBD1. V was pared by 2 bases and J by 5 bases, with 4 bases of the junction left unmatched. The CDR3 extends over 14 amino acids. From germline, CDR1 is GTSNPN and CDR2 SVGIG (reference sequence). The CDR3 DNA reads TGTGCCTGGAGTACGGGACAGGGCGACAATGAGCAGTTCTTC. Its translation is CAWSTGQGDNEQFF.

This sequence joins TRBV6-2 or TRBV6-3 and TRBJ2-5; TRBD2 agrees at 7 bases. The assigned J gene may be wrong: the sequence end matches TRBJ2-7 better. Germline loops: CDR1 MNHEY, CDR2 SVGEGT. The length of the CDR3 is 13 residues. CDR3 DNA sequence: TGTGCCAGCAGCCCCGGGACTAACTGCGAGCAGTACTTC. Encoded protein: CASSPGTNCEQYF.

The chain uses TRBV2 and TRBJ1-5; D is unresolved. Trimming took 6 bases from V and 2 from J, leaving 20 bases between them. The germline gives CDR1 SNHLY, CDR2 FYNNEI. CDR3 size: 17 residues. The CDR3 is CASSRGRVLDRNQPQHF. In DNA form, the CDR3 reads TGTGCCAGCAGCCGAGGGCGGGTCCTTGATCGCAATCAGCCCCAGCATTTT.

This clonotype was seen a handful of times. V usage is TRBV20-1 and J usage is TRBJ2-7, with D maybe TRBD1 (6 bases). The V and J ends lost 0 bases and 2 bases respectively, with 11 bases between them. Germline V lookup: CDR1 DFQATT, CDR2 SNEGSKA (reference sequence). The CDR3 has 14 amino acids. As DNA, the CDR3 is TGCAGTGCTAGAGATTACAGGGCCGCCTACGAGCAGTACTTC. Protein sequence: CSARDYRAAYEQYF.

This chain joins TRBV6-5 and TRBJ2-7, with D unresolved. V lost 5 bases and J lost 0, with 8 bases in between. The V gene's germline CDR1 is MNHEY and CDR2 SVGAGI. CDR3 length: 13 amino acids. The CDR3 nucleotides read TGTGCCAGCAGTAAAGACCCCTCCTACGAGCAGTACTTC. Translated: CASSKDPSYEQYF.

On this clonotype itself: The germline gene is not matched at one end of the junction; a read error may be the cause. Here the CDR3 DNA reads TGTGCCAGCAGTTTTCGGGGGTCCGGGGGCTGCACCTTC. This translates into CASSFRGSGGCTF. The chain combines TRBV28 with TRBJ1-2; tentative D call: TRBD1 (6 bases). This CDR3 region has 13 residues. The germline CDR1 and CDR2 sequences are MDHEN and SYDVKM.

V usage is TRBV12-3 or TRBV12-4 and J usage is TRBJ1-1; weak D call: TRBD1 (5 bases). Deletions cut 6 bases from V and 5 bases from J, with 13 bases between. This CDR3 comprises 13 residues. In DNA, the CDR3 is TGTGCCAGCAGCGGGGACGGAGCGACTGAAGCTTTCTTT. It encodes CASSGDGATEAFF.

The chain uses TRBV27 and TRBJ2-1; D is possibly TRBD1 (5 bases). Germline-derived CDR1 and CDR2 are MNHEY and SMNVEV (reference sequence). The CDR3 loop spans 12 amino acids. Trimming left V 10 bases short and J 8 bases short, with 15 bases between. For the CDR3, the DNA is TGTGCCACCAGGAATAGGGGCGATGAGCAGTTCTTC. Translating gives CATRNRGDEQFF.

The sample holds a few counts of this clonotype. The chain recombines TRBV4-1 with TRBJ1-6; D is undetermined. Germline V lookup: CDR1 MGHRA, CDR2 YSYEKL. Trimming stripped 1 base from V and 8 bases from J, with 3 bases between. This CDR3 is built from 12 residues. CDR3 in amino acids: CASSQVDSPLHF. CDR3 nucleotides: TGCGCCAGCAGCCAAGTCGATTCACCCCTCCACTTT.

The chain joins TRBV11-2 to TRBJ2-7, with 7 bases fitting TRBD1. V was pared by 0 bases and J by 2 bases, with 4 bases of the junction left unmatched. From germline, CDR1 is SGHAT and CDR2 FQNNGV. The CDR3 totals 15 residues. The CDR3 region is CASSLDLGTAYEQYF. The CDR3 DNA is TGTGCCAGCAGCTTAGATTTGGGGACAGCCTACGAGCAGTACTTC.

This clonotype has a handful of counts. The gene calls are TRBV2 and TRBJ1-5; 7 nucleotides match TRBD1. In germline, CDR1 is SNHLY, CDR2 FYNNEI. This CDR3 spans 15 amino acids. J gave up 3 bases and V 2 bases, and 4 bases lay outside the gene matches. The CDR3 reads CASSEKGANNQPQHF. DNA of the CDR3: TGTGCCAGCAGTGAAAAGGGGGCTAACAATCAGCCCCAGCATTTT. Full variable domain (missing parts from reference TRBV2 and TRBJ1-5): EPEVTQTPSHQVTQMGQEVILRCVPISNHLYFYWYRQILGQKVEFLVSFYNNEISEKSEIFDDQFSVERPDGSNFTLKIRSTKLEDSAMYFCASSEKGANNQPQHFGDGTRLSIL.

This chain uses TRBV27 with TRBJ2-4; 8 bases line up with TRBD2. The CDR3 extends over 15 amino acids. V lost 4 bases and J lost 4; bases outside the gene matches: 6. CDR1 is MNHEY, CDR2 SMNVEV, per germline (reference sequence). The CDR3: CASSWAGGPKNIQYF. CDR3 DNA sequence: TGTGCCAGCAGTTGGGCGGGAGGCCCTAAAAACATTCAGTACTTC.

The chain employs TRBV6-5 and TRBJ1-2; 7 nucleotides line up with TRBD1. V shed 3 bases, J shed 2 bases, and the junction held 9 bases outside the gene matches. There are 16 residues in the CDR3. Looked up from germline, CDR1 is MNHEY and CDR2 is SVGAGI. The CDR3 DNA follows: TGTGCCAGCAGTTATATACCCGGGACAGACAACTATGGCTACACCTTC. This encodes CASSYIPGTDNYGYTF.

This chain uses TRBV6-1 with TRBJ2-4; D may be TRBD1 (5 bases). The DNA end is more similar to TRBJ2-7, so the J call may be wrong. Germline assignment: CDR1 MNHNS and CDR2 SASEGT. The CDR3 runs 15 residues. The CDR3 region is CASSERGLLSYEQYF. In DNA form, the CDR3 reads TGTGCCAGCAGTGAAAGGGGCCTCCTCTCCTACGAGCAGTACTTC.

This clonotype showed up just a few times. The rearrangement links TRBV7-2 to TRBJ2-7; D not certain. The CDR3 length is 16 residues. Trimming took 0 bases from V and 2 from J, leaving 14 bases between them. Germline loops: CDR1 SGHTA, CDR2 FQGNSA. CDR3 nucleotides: TGTGCCAGCAGCTTAGCGGGCACGGATAAAACCTACGAGCAGTACTTC. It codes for CASSLAGTDKTYEQYF.

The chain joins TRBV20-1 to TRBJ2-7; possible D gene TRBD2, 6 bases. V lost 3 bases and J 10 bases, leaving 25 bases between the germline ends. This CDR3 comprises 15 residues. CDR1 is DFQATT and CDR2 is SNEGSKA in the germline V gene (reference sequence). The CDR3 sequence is CSASAPGGIGEAQYF. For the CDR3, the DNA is TGCAGTGCTAGTGCCCCGGGCGGGATAGGAGAGGCCCAGTACTTC.